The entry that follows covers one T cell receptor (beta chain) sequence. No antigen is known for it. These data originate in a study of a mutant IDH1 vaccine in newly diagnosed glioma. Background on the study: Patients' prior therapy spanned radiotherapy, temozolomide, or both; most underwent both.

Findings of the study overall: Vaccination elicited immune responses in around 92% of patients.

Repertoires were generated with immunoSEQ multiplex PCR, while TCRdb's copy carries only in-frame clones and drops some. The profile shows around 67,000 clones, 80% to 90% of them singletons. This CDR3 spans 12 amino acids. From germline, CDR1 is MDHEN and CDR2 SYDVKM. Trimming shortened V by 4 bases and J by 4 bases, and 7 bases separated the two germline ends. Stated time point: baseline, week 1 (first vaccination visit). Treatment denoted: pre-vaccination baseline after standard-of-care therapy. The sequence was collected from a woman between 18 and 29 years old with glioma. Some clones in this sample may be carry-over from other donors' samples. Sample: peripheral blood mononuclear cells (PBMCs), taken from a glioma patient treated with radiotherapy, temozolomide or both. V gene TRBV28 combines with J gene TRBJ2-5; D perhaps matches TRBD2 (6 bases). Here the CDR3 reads CASSSGVETQYF. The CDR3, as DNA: TGTGCCAGCAGTTCGGGGGTAGAGACCCAGTACTTC.